This T cell receptor beta chain was observed in a study of cytomegalovirus exposure and HLA in healthy donors. Study results and caveats: In a later analysis, productive TCRs from donors in an Asian-associated ancestry cluster reportedly carried fewer N-insertions than the cohort mean.

Every donor was a healthy person donating bone marrow. PCR amplification relied on 60 Vbeta primers (plus 13 Jbeta primers). Method: immunoSEQ multiplex PCR; TCRdb's copy keeps in-frame clones and lacks some. The sample consists of about 64,000 clones, around 86% of them appearing once. This clone showed up just once. Its target is not known. There are 16 residues in the CDR3. Unmatched junction bases numbered 4, after V lost 0 bases and J lost 0 bases. Per germline, CDR1 SGHNT and CDR2 YYREEE (reference sequence). The chain is built from TRBV5-4 and TRBJ2-5, with 8 bases identical to TRBD1. This sequence was found in a female donor in good health and CMV-seronegative. Sequencing was done on a sample of PBMCs. The CDR3 here is CASSLGQGTYQETQYF. The CDR3 coding sequence is TGTGCCAGCAGCTTGGGACAGGGGACATACCAAGAGACCCAGTACTTC. Supplemented by reference TRBV5-4 and TRBJ2-5, the full variable domain reads ETGVTQSPTHLIKTRGQQVTLRCSSQSGHNTVSWYQQALGQGPQFIFQYYREEENGRGNFPPRFSGLQFPNYSSELNVNALELDDSALYLCASSLGQGTYQETQYFGPGTRLLVL.